These T cell receptor beta chains were read from a single sample in a study of blood T cell repertoires in COVID-19. Using immunoSEQ multiplex PCR, the repertoire was profiled, and TCRdb retains in-frame clones only, with some absent. The table includes about 55,000 clones, 75% to 90% detected once. Sequenced input: peripheral blood. The receptors originated from a woman aged 55 to 70 with acute or convalescent COVID-19. The CDR3 runs from the conserved cysteine through the conserved F or W. A D gene is named only where the DNA matches it firmly. Where a row states a size, it is once, few, many or the class of an expanded clone; other rows omit it.

j_call | d_call | clone_size | v_call | cdr3_aa | cdr3_nt
TRBJ1-3 | - | - | TRBV9 | CASSYGRWDTIYF | TGTGCCAGCAGCTATGGGAGGTGGGACACCATATATTTT
TRBJ1-5 | - | few | TRBV19 | CASSIVGSSNQPQHF | TGTGCCAGTAGTATAGTGGGCAGCAGCAATCAGCCCCAGCATTTT
TRBJ1-1 | - | - | TRBV29-1 | CSVLTGWGQVSSNTEAFF | TGCAGCGTCCTGACAGGTTGGGGCCAAGTCAGCTCGAACACTGAAGCTTTCTTT
TRBJ2-1 | - | - | TRBV19 | CASSIYMLGSSAPNEQFF | TGTGCCAGTAGTATATATATGTTGGGCTCTAGCGCCCCGAATGAGCAGTTCTTC
TRBJ2-7 | - | - | TRBV16 | CASSQPSTGADEQYF | TGTGCCAGCAGCCAACCCTCGACTGGGGCGGACGAGCAGTACTTC
TRBJ1-1 | - | - | TRBV29-1 | CSVVQTTTEAFF | TGCAGCGTTGTACAGACAACTACTGAAGCTTTCTTT
TRBJ1-3 | - | - | TRBV9 | CASSPPGSGNTIYF | TGTGCCAGCAGCCCGCCAGGGTCTGGAAACACCATATATTTT
TRBJ2-7 | TRBD2 | - | TRBV11-3 | CASSLGAGGGTYEQYF | TGTGCCAGCAGCCTGGGAGCTGGCGGGGGAACGTACGAGCAGTACTTC
TRBJ2-1 | TRBD1 | - | TRBV5-1 | CASSSGTGVTTLNEQFF | TGCGCCAGCAGCTCCGGGACAGGGGTTACGACACTCAATGAGCAGTTCTTC
TRBJ1-2 | TRBD1 | - | TRBV6-6 | CASSYLTGGYGYTF | TGTGCCAGCAGTTACCTGACAGGGGGCTATGGCTACACCTTC
TRBJ1-1 | - | - | TRBV5-1 | CASSLGGRFVNTEAFF | TGCGCCAGCAGCTTGGGAGGGAGGTTCGTGAACACTGAAGCTTTCTTT
TRBJ1-3 | TRBD1 | - | TRBV4-2 | CASSQAPGGQGGLSGNTIYF | TGTGCCAGCAGCCAAGCCCCCGGTGGACAGGGGGGACTCTCTGGAAACACCATATATTTT
TRBJ2-7 | TRBD1 | - | TRBV16 | CASSQNRGSYEQYF | TGTGCCAGCAGCCAAAACAGGGGCTCCTACGAGCAGTACTTC
TRBJ2-7 | - | - | TRBV27 | CASRGSNDYEQYF | TGTGCCAGCCGGGGAAGTAATGACTACGAGCAGTACTTC
TRBJ2-5 | TRBD2 | - | TRBV5-1 | CASSPQTGGLQETQYF | TGCGCCAGCAGCCCGCAAACGGGGGGTCTTCAAGAGACCCAGTACTTC
TRBJ1-1 | - | - | TRBV30 | CAWREKGGNTEAFF | TGTGCCTGGAGGGAAAAGGGAGGGAACACTGAAGCTTTCTTT
TRBJ2-1 | TRBD2 | - | TRBV7-3 | CASSLINSGTTNEQFF | TGTGCCAGCAGCTTAATTAATAGCGGGACAACAAATGAGCAGTTCTTC
TRBJ2-7 | - | - | TRBV28 | CASSPPGDEQYF | TGTGCCAGCAGTCCCCCAGGGGACGAGCAGTACTTC
TRBJ1-1 | - | - | TRBV2 | CASTPGGSWDTEAFF | TGTGCCAGCACCCCCGGAGGGAGTTGGGACACTGAAGCTTTCTTT
TRBJ1-5 | TRBD1 | - | TRBV19 | CASSIVRDSRNQPQHF | TGTGCCAGTAGTATCGTACGGGACAGCCGCAATCAGCCCCAGCATTTT
TRBJ1-2 | TRBD1 | - | TRBV27 | CASSSDHRGSNYGYTF | TGTGCCAGCAGTTCCGATCACAGGGGTTCTAACTATGGCTACACCTTC
TRBJ2-7 | - | - | TRBV9 | CASSVGLASNEQYF | TGTGCCAGCAGCGTAGGCCTAGCCAGCAACGAGCAGTACTTC
TRBJ2-3 | - | - | TRBV5-4 | CASSWELLGDTQYF | TGTGCCAGCAGCTGGGAGCTACTGGGAGATACGCAGTATTTT
TRBJ1-5 | - | - | TRBV10-1 | CASSDSRPRNQPQHF | TGCGCCAGCAGTGACTCCCGTCCCCGCAATCAGCCCCAGCATTTT
TRBJ1-1 | - | - | TRBV5-1 | CASSEGSGTSNEFF | TGCGCCAGCAGCGAAGGATCCGGGACATCTAATGAGTTCTTT
TRBJ2-6 | TRBD1 | - | TRBV5-1 | CASSLGTGISGANVLTF | TGCGCCAGCAGCTTGGGGACAGGAATCTCTGGGGCCAACGTCCTGACTTTC
TRBJ2-1 | - | - | TRBV18 | CASSPPGSGEQFF | TGTGCCAGCTCACCACCTGGGAGCGGTGAGCAGTTCTTC
TRBJ1-2 | - | - | TRBV20-1 | CSASRGGGGDQRGNYGYTF | TGCAGTGCTAGTAGGGGCGGTGGGGGCGACCAGCGGGGCAACTATGGCTACACCTTC
TRBJ2-1 | - | once | TRBV3-1/TRBV3-2 | CASSQEALSSYEQFF | TGTGCCAGCAGCCAAGAAGCCCTCAGTAGCTATGAGCAGTTCTTC
TRBJ1-2 | TRBD1 | - | TRBV6-5 | CASSLTGAYGYTF | TGTGCCAGCAGTCTAACAGGGGCCTATGGCTACACCTTC
TRBJ1-5 | - | - | TRBV19 | CASSRQSYSNQPQHF | TGTGCCAGTAGTAGACAGTCTTATAGCAATCAGCCCCAGCATTTT